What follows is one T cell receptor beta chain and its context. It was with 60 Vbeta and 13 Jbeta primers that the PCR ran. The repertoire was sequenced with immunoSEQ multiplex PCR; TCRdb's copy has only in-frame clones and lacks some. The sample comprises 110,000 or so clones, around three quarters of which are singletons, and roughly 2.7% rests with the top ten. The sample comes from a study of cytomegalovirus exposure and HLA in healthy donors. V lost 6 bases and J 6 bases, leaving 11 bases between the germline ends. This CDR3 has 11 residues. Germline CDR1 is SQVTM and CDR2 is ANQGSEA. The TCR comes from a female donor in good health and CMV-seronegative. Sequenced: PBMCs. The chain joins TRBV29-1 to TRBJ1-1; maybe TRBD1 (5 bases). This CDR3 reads CSVGTNAEAFF. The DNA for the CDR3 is TGCAGCGTCGGGACTAACGCTGAAGCTTTCTTT.